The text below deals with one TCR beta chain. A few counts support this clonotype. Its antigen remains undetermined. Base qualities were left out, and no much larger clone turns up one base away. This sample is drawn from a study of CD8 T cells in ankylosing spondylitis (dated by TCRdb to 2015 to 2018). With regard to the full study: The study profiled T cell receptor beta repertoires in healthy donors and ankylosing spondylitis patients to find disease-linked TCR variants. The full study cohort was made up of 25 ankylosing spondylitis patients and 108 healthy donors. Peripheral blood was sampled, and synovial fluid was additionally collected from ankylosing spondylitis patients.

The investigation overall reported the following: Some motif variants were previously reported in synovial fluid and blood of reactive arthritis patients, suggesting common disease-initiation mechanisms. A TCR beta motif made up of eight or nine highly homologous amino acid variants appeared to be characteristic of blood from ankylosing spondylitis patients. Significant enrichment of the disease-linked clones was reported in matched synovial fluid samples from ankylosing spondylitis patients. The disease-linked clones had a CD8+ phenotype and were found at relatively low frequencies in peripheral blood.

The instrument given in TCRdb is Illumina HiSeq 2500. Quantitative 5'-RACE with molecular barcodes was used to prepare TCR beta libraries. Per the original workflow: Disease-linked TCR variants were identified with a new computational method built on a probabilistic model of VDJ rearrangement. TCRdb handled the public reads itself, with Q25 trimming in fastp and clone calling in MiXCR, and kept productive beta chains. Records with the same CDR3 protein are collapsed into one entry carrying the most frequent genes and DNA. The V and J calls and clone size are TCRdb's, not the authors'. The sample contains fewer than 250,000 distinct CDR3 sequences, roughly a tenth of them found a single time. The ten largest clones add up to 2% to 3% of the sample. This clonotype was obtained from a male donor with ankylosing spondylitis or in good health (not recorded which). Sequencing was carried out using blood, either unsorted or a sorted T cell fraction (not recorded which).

The CDR3 loop reads CASSLLDRSTDTQYF. DNA sequence: TGTGCCAGCAGCTTACTGGACAGAAGCACAGATACGCAGTATTTT. Recombination linked TRBV7-7 to TRBJ2-3; the D gene is perhaps TRBD1, from 6 matching bases. Looking up the germline V gene (reference sequence) yields CDR1 SSHAT and CDR2 FNYEAQ. The junction carries 9 bases between V and J, which are trimmed by 2 bases and 0 bases respectively. The cysteine opens and the phenylalanine closes a CDR3 of 15 amino acids. Just the 45-base CDR3 DNA is kept, in frame starting at base 1.